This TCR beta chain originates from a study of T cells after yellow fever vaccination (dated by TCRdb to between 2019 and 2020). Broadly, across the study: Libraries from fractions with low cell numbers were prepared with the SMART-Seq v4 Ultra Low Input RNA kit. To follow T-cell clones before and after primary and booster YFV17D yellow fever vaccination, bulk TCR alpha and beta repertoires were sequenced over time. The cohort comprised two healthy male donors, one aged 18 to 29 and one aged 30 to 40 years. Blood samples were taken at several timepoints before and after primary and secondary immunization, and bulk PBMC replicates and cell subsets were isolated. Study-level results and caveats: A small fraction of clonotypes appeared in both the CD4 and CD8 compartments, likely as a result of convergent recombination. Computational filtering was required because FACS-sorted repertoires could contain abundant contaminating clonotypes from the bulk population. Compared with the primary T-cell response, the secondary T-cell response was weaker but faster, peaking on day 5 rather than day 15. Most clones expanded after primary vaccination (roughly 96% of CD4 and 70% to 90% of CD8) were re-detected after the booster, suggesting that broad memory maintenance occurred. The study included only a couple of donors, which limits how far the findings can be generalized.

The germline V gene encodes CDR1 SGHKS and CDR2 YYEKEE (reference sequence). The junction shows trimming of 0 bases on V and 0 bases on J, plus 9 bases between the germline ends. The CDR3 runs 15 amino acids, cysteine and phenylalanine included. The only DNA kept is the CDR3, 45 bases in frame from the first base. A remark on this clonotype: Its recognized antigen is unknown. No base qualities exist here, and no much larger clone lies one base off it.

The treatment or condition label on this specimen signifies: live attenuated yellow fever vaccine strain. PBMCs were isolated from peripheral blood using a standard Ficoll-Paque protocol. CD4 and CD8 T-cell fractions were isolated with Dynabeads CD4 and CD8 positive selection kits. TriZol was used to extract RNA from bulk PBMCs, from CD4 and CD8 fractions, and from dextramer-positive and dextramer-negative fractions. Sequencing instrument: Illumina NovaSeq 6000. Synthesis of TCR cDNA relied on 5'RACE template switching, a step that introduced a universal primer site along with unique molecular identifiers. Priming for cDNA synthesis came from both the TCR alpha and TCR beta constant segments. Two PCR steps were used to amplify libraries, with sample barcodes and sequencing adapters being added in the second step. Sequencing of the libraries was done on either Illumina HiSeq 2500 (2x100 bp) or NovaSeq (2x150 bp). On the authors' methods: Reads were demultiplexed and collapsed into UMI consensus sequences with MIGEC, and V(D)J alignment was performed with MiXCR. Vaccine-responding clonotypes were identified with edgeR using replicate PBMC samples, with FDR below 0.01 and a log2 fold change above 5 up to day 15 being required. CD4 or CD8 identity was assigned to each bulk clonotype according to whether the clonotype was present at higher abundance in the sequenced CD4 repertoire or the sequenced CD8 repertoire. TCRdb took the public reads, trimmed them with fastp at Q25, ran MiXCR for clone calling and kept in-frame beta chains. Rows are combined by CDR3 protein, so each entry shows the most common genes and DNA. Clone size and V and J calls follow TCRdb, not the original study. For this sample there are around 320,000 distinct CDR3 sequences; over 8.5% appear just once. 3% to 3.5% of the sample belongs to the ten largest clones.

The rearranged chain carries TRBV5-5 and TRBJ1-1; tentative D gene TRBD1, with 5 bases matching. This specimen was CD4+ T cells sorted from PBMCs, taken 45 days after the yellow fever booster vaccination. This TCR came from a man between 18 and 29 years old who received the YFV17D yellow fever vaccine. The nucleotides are TGTGCCAGCAGCTTGGAGGGGTTTATGAACACTGAAGCTTTCTTT. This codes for CASSLEGFMNTEAFF.